Sequencing of this T cell receptor beta chain was carried out in a study of blood T cell repertoires in COVID-19. CDR3 length: 15 amino acids. The ends lost 0 bases at V and 8 bases at J; junction bases unmatched: 7. CDR1 is KGHSY and CDR2 is FQNENV in the germline V gene. Original processing methods: Amplification from reference gene primers served as the basis for estimated nucleated cell counts. Clones were sequenced by immunoSEQ multiplex PCR, and TCRdb holds only the in-frame ones, with some missing. Clone size and the V and J calls come from that table; the DNA yielded D and trimming. Seen here are approximately 240,000 clones, under 85% observed once, and the top ten hold more than 5.5%.

The TCR sequence derives from a human donor in a cohort sampled during active COVID-19. Sequenced sample: peripheral blood. The genes are TRBV16 and TRBJ2-4; 7 positions agree with TRBD2. In DNA, the CDR3 is TGTGCCAGCAGCCAATCGGGGGGGAGACAAGACATTCAGTACTTC. This codes for CASSQSGGRQDIQYF.